These T cell receptor beta chains were read from a single sample in a study of cytomegalovirus exposure and HLA in healthy donors. TCRdb's copy holds only in-frame clones and misses some; the assay was immunoSEQ multiplex PCR. The sample carries 100,000 to 140,000 clones, 82% recorded once. Sequenced material: PBMCs. All receptors come from a man aged 30 to 39 in good health and CMV-seropositive. The CDR3 runs from the conserved cysteine through the conserved F or W. The D gene is left open where the match is weak. Some rows mark clone size as missing; the rest say once, few, many or name a class of expanded clone.

d_call,clone_size,v_call,j_call,cdr3_aa,cdr3_nt
.,.,TRBV11-2,TRBJ2-7,CASSLVTRWQYF,TGTGCCAGCAGCTTAGTGACTAGATGGCAGTACTTC
TRBD2,.,TRBV7-2,TRBJ2-5,CASSFTSGPGGETQYF,TGTGCCAGCAGTTTTACTAGCGGGCCCGGCGGAGAGACCCAGTACTTC
.,.,TRBV30,TRBJ1-5,CAWSPSGDQPQHF,TGTGCCTGGAGCCCATCGGGGGATCAGCCCCAGCATTTT
TRBD1,.,TRBV19,TRBJ2-1,CASSEQGATGEQFF,TGTGCCAGTAGTGAACAGGGGGCGACGGGTGAGCAGTTCTTC
.,.,TRBV7-8,TRBJ2-7,CASSLVHGSSYEQYF,TGTGCCAGCAGCTTAGTTCACGGGAGCTCCTACGAGCAGTACTTC
.,.,TRBV5-4,TRBJ1-6,CASSPDRSSYNSPLHF,TGTGCCAGCAGCCCAGACAGGAGCTCCTATAATTCACCCCTCCACTTT
.,few,TRBV10-3,TRBJ2-6,CAISDTTSSGANVLTF,TGTGCCATCAGTGACACAACAAGCTCTGGGGCCAACGTCCTGACTTTC
TRBD1,.,TRBV13,TRBJ2-3,CASSAGQGDTQYF,TGTGCCAGCAGCGCCGGACAGGGAGATACGCAGTATTTT
TRBD1,.,TRBV6-5,TRBJ1-5,CASSPDRDNQPQHF,TGTGCCAGCAGTCCGGACAGGGATAATCAGCCCCAGCATTTT
.,.,TRBV19,TRBJ2-1,CASSIGYNEQFF,TGTGCCAGTAGTATCGGTTACAATGAGCAGTTCTTC
TRBD1,.,TRBV9,TRBJ1-2,CASSGTGFYGYTF,TGTGCCAGCAGCGGGACAGGTTTCTATGGCTACACCTTC
.,.,TRBV6-5,TRBJ1-2,CASSYLYGYTF,TGTGCCAGCAGTTACCTGTATGGCTACACCTTC
TRBD1,.,TRBV10-3,TRBJ1-2,CAISESEDRGRSNYGYTF,TGTGCCATCAGTGAGTCCGAGGACAGGGGCCGATCTAACTATGGCTACACCTTC
.,.,TRBV27,TRBJ2-6,CASRLTGSGANGLTF,TGTGCCAGCAGGTTAACAGGGTCTGGGGCCAACGGCCTGACTTTC
TRBD1,.,TRBV27,TRBJ1-1,CASSWTGITEAFF,TGTGCCAGCAGTTGGACAGGGATCACTGAAGCTTTCTTT
TRBD2,.,TRBV11-2,TRBJ2-5,CASSSGGFSIGETQYF,TGTGCCAGCAGCTCCGGGGGGTTTTCAATAGGCGAGACCCAGTACTTC
.,.,TRBV6-4,TRBJ1-2,CASSDGVAGYTF,TGTGCCAGCAGTGACGGTGTCGCGGGCTACACCTTC
TRBD2,.,TRBV9,TRBJ2-2,CASSLRTSGNTGELFF,TGTGCCAGCAGCCTACGGACTAGCGGTAACACCGGGGAGCTGTTTTTT